The 32 T cell receptor beta chains listed next were all sequenced from one sample in a study of spatial heterogeneity in lung cancer. The time point denotes: sample taken at primary tumor resection. Study-level results: Counts of expanded intratumoral alpha and beta TCRs tracked tumor mutation counts.

These TCRs are of unknown antigen specificity. TCRdb recomputed calls from the 5' RACE reads with MiXCR, one row per CDR3 protein. In the table there are around 11,000 distinct CDR3 sequences, about 8% of which are singletons. The specimen comprised lung tumor tissue, sampled at surgery. The receptors derive from a female donor with early-stage non-small cell lung cancer.

This clonotype was detected many times. The chain has TRBV27 and TRBJ2-2, with D possibly TRBD1 on 5 matching bases. The CDR3 runs 15 residues. V was shortened by 7 bases and J by 8 bases, with 20 bases between the two germline ends. The germline V gene encodes CDR1 MNHEY and CDR2 SMNVEV (reference sequence). CDR3 in DNA: TGTGCCAGCACCTCCAGGGTCCGAACGAATGGGGAGCTGTTTTTT. It encodes CASTSRVRTNGELFF.

This clonotype was observed at least ten times. This rearrangement joins TRBV11-1 to TRBJ2-7, with TRBD2 identical over 9 bases. Trimming took 5 bases from V and 3 from J; bases not matched to a gene: 8. The CDR3 has 15 residues. Germline lookup yields CDR1 SGHAT and CDR2 FQDESV (reference sequence). The CDR3 is CASSRPGGGDYEQYF. The CDR3 DNA is TGTGCCAGCAGCCGGCCCGGCGGGGGGGACTACGAGCAGTACTTC.

The chain has TRBV20-1 and TRBJ2-3; D not certain. Trimming removed 1 base at V and 5 bases at J, with 16 bases between. CDR3 length: 15 amino acids. Per the germline V gene, CDR1 is DFQATT and CDR2 is SNEGSKA (reference sequence). The CDR3 nucleotides are TGCAGTGCTAGAGGAAGGAGCAGGACGGGAGATACGCAGTATTTT. As protein: CSARGRSRTGDTQYF.

This clonotype was detected many times. The rearrangement joins TRBV7-2 to TRBJ2-3; D is ambiguous. The CDR3 contains 14 residues. Trimming stripped 1 base from V and 7 bases from J, with 12 bases between. Germline loops: CDR1 SGHTA, CDR2 FQGNSA. The chain's CDR3 is CASSLGPGLNTQYF. The CDR3 coding sequence is TGTGCCAGCAGCTTAGGACCGGGCCTGAATACGCAGTATTTT.

By sample share, this clonotype is medium-sized. The chain has TRBV9 and TRBJ1-2, with a possible D match to TRBD1 (6 bases). The V and J ends lost 0 bases and 3 bases respectively, with 9 bases between them. The CDR3 runs 14 residues. Looked up from germline, CDR1 is SGDLS and CDR2 is YYNGEE. The CDR3 sequence: CASSVVQGDYGYTF. The CDR3 DNA is TGTGCCAGCAGCGTAGTACAGGGAGACTATGGCTACACCTTC.

This clonotype occurred many times. The chain couples TRBV30 to TRBJ2-5; possibly TRBD2 for D (5 bases). This CDR3 has 13 residues. V shed 3 bases and J shed 2 bases, with 10 bases lying between them. Germline CDR1 reads GTSNPN; CDR2 reads SVGIG (reference sequence). CDR3 residues: CAWSGGRQETQYF. The CDR3 DNA sequence: TGTGCCTGGAGCGGAGGTAGACAAGAGACCCAGTACTTC.

Many counts were recorded for this clonotype. This chain joins TRBV12-3 or TRBV12-4 and TRBJ1-2; D remains ambiguous. The CDR3 totals 12 residues. V was trimmed by 3 bases and J by 5 bases, leaving 7 bases between them. DNA of the CDR3: TGTGCCAGCAGTTTGGGAATTTATGGCTACACCTTC. This sequence encodes CASSLGIYGYTF.

This clonotype has at least ten counts. The rearrangement uses TRBV4-3 and TRBJ1-2; perhaps TRBD1 as D (5 bases). The CDR3 sequence is 17 residues long. Trimming pared 0 bases from V and 4 bases from J, leaving 18 bases between. CDR1 and CDR2 (germline): LGHNA, YSLEER. CDR3 nucleotide sequence: TGCGCCAGCAGCCAAGATTTAGGGACGGACCGTATCTATGGCTACACCTTC. As protein: CASSQDLGTDRIYGYTF.

This clonotype was counted at least ten times. The chain combines TRBV30 with TRBJ2-2; 8 nucleotides line up with TRBD1. Trimming removed 0 bases from V and 5 bases from J; junction bases left unmatched: 8. The CDR3 is made up of 16 amino acids. Germline loops: CDR1 GTSNPN, CDR2 SVGIG (reference sequence). The CDR3 DNA reads as TGTGCCTGGAGTGTAAGAGGCAGGGGGCGAACCGGGGAGCTGTTTTTT. It translates to CAWSVRGRGRTGELFF.

This clonotype occurred a few times. The genes are TRBV11-2 and TRBJ1-3; unclear D gene. V lost 4 bases and J 2 bases, leaving 15 bases between the germline ends. This CDR3 is built from 16 residues. CDR1 and CDR2 from the germline V gene are SGHAT and FQNNGV. CDR3 DNA sequence: TGTGCCAGCAGCTCCTCCCGACGGAATCCTGGAAACACCATATATTTT. Translating it yields CASSSSRRNPGNTIYF.

This clonotype occurred many times. V is TRBV24-1 and J is TRBJ2-3; a weak D match, TRBD1 (6 bases). CDR1 and CDR2 from the germline V gene are KGHDR and SFDVKD. The CDR3 is made up of 15 amino acids. The V and J ends lost 5 bases and 2 bases respectively, with 13 bases between them. This CDR3 is CATSAVGDITDTQYF. Here the CDR3 DNA reads TGTGCCACCAGTGCCGTAGGGGACATCACAGATACGCAGTATTTT.

This clonotype occurred many times. The genes are TRBV6-5 and TRBJ2-5; D is perhaps TRBD1 (5 bases). CDR1 is MNHEY and CDR2 is SVGAGI in the germline V gene. V lost 6 bases to trimming and J lost 3 bases, with 11 bases between them. The CDR3 runs 13 residues. The CDR3 nucleotides are TGTGCCAGCAGACGACAGACAAAAGAGACCCAGTACTTC. Protein sequence: CASRRQTKETQYF.

This clonotype was picked up many times. J is TRBJ1-5 and V is TRBV30; no clear D. Germline V CDR1 and CDR2: GTSNPN, SVGIG (reference sequence). Trimming took off 4 bases at V and 4 bases at J, with 20 bases between the two ends. The CDR3 runs to 16 residues. The CDR3 nucleotides read TGTGCCTGGATCAGCCCCCCACGGGCCCGAAATCAGCCCCAGCATTTT. It translates to CAWISPPRARNQPQHF. Combining the CDR3 with reference TRBV30 and TRBJ1-5 gives the whole variable domain SQTIHQWPATLVQPVGSPLSLECTVEGTSNPNLYWYRQAAGRGLQLLFYSVGIGQISSEVPQNLSASRPQDRQFILSSKKLLLSDSGFYLCAWISPPRARNQPQHFGDGTRLSIL.

This clonotype has a handful of counts. The J gene is TRBJ2-4, the V gene TRBV7-2; D is unresolved. The germline CDR1 and CDR2 sequences are SGHTA and FQGNSA. V lost 1 base to trimming and J lost 6 bases, with 10 bases between them. This CDR3 has 14 amino acids. CDR3 region: CASSLDILLNIQYF. The CDR3, as DNA: TGTGCCAGCAGCTTAGACATCTTGCTAAACATTCAGTACTTC. Combining the CDR3 with reference TRBV7-2 and TRBJ2-4 gives the whole variable domain GAGVSQSPSNKVTEKGKDVELRCDPISGHTALYWYRQSLGQGLEFLIYFQGNSAPDKSGLPSDRFSAERTGGSVSTLTIQRTQQEDSAVYLCASSLDILLNIQYFGAGTRLSVL.

The rearrangement links TRBV11-2 to TRBJ2-3, with a tentative D call TRBD2 (6 bases). The germline gives CDR1 SGHAT, CDR2 FQNNGV. This CDR3 has 11 residues. V lost 4 bases, J lost 11 bases, and 10 bases lay in between. CDR3 in DNA: TGTGCCAGCAGCTCCCGGGACTGGCAGTATTTT. Encoded protein: CASSSRDWQYF. Full variable domain (outside the CDR3, taken from reference TRBV11-2 and TRBJ2-3): EAGVAQSPRYKIIEKRQSVAFWCNPISGHATLYWYQQILGQGPKLLIQFQNNGVVDDSQLPKDRFSAERLKGVDSTLKIQPAKLEDSAVYLCASSSRDWQYFGPGTRLTVL.

This clonotype was found many times. The J gene is TRBJ2-2, the V gene TRBV5-1; D gene unclear. V shed 9 bases and J shed 5 bases, with 14 bases lying between them. The CDR3 runs to 13 residues. Looked up from germline, CDR1 is SGHRS and CDR2 is YFSETQ. This CDR3 reads CATKAVSTGELFF. CDR3 DNA sequence: TGCGCCACTAAGGCAGTATCGACCGGGGAGCTGTTTTTT.

Many counts were recorded for this clonotype. J is TRBJ1-5 and V is TRBV30, with 7 bases aligning to TRBD1. With 0 bases clipped from V and 4 bases from J, the junction kept 9 bases outside the gene matches. In germline, CDR1 is GTSNPN, CDR2 SVGIG (reference sequence). CDR3 length: 16 amino acids. The CDR3 reads CAWSVVVGQLNQPQHF. For the CDR3, the DNA is TGTGCCTGGAGTGTCGTTGTGGGACAGCTAAATCAGCCCCAGCATTTT.

This clonotype was counted at least ten times. The genes are TRBV20-1 and TRBJ1-1; D perhaps matches TRBD1 (5 bases). The CDR3 length is 13 residues. Trimming left V 6 bases short and J 8 bases short, with 19 bases between. Germline CDR1 and CDR2: DFQATT and SNEGSKA (reference sequence). CDR3 protein: CSALGGGVGEAFF. CDR3 in DNA: TGCAGTGCCCTTGGGGGTGGGGTAGGAGAAGCTTTCTTT.

This clonotype was counted many times. The J gene is TRBJ2-3, the V gene TRBV5-1; D gene ambiguous. Trimming left V 3 bases short and J 4 bases short, with 12 bases between. Germline V CDR1 and CDR2: SGHRS, YFSETQ. CDR3 length equals 14 residues. The CDR3 DNA is TGCGCCAGCAGCTGGGGAAGGGCCCCAGATACGCAGTATTTT. As protein: CASSWGRAPDTQYF. The variable domain in full, completed from reference TRBV5-1 and TRBJ2-3, reads KAGVTQTPRYLIKTRGQQVTLSCSPISGHRSVSWYQQTPGQGLQFLFEYFSETQRNKGNFPGRFSGRQFSNSRSEMNVSTLELGDSALYLCASSWGRAPDTQYFGPGTRLTVL.

This clonotype is classed as medium-sized (0.01 to 0.1%). J is TRBJ2-1 and V is TRBV6-5; a weak D match, TRBD1 (5 bases). CDR1 and CDR2 from the germline V gene are MNHEY and SVGAGI. V lost 0 bases, J lost 0 bases, and 9 bases lay in between. The CDR3 runs 16 residues. Here the CDR3 reads CASSYSDSGSYNEQFF. Written as DNA, the CDR3 is TGTGCCAGCAGTTACTCCGACAGTGGCTCCTACAATGAGCAGTTCTTC.

This clonotype occurred many times. The V gene is TRBV4-3, the J gene TRBJ2-4, with D possibly matching TRBD2 (6 bases). The V end lost 0 bases, the J end lost 10 bases, and 13 bases lay between the germline ends. CDR1 LGHNA and CDR2 YSLEER come from the germline V gene. The CDR3 contains 14 residues. As DNA, the CDR3 is TGCGCCAGCAGCCAAGATCCTGGACTAAATATTCAGTACTTC. It translates to CASSQDPGLNIQYF.

This clonotype was picked up many times. The V gene is TRBV30, the J gene TRBJ1-1; D ambiguous. The CDR3 is 13 residues long. Germline CDR1 GTSNPN, CDR2 SVGIG (reference sequence). Trimming left V 3 bases short and J 5 bases short, with 13 bases between. CDR3 protein: CAWSQERRTEAFF. In DNA form, the CDR3 reads TGTGCCTGGAGCCAGGAACGCCGGACTGAAGCTTTCTTT. Variable domain in full (rest from reference TRBV30 and TRBJ1-1): SQTIHQWPATLVQPVGSPLSLECTVEGTSNPNLYWYRQAAGRGLQLLFYSVGIGQISSEVPQNLSASRPQDRQFILSSKKLLLSDSGFYLCAWSQERRTEAFFGQGTRLTVV.

This clonotype has at least ten counts. This sequence joins TRBV7-2 and TRBJ2-5, with D hard to call. Germline values: CDR1 SGHTA, CDR2 FQGNSA. V lost 5 bases to trimming and J lost 4 bases, with 11 bases between them. The CDR3 sequence is 13 residues long. DNA of the CDR3: TGTGCCAGCAGCGCAAGGGCCGTAGAGACCCAGTACTTC. Protein: CASSARAVETQYF.

This rearrangement joins TRBV6-6 to TRBJ1-4, with a tentative D call TRBD1 (5 bases). Germline V gene data show CDR1 as MNHNY and CDR2 as SVGAGI (reference sequence). The CDR3 consists of 15 residues. V was trimmed by 7 bases and J by 6 bases, leaving 18 bases between them. The chain's CDR3 is CASNPTGTGDEKLFF. Here the CDR3 DNA reads TGTGCCAGCAACCCAACCGGGACTGGGGATGAAAAACTGTTTTTT.

The chain joins TRBV19 to TRBJ2-7; D is unclear. Germline lookup yields CDR1 LNHDA and CDR2 SQIVND (reference sequence). The germline V and J ends were trimmed by 0 bases and 2 bases, with 5 bases remaining between them. This CDR3 is built from 13 residues. The DNA for the CDR3 is TGTGCCAGTAGTATAGAAGACGCCTACGAGCAGTACTTC. Residues: CASSIEDAYEQYF.

This clonotype was counted ten times or more. The J gene is TRBJ2-3, the V gene TRBV28; 7 nucleotides agree with TRBD2. J lost 1 base, V lost 6 bases, and 10 bases had no gene match. Germline V gives CDR1 MDHEN, CDR2 SYDVKM. The CDR3 is made up of 16 amino acids. The CDR3 here is CASSPLGGGGTDTQYF. The CDR3 DNA follows: TGTGCCAGCAGCCCCCTGGGCGGGGGAGGCACAGATACGCAGTATTTT.

This clonotype was counted ten times or more. This chain connects TRBV20-1 to TRBJ2-1, with 9 bases matching TRBD2. Trimming took 4 bases from V and 0 from J; bases not matched to a gene: 4. Germline-derived CDR1 and CDR2 are DFQATT and SNEGSKA (reference sequence). This CDR3 is 15 amino acids long. This CDR3 is CSAIPAGGSYNEQFF. CDR3 nucleotides: TGCAGTGCTATCCCAGCGGGGGGCTCCTACAATGAGCAGTTCTTC.

This clonotype occurred many times. This chain links TRBV5-5 with TRBJ1-4; D is uncertain. The CDR3 is 14 residues long. Trimming stripped 1 base from V and 8 bases from J, with 12 bases between. The germline V gene encodes CDR1 SGHKS and CDR2 YYEKEE (reference sequence). DNA for the CDR3: TGTGCCAGCAGCTTGTTTACAATTGAAGAAAAACTGTTTTTT. Amino acid sequence: CASSLFTIEEKLFF.

This clonotype was detected many times. V is TRBV30 and J is TRBJ1-3; no definite D call. The CDR3 sequence is 13 residues long. CDR1 and CDR2 (germline): GTSNPN, SVGIG (reference sequence). Trimming stripped 0 bases from V and 4 bases from J, with 7 bases between. The CDR3 loop is CAWSVAGGNTIYF. In DNA, the CDR3 is TGTGCCTGGAGTGTGGCCGGAGGAAACACCATATATTTT.

Many counts were recorded for this clonotype. The genes are TRBV4-2 and TRBJ2-5; D uncertain. The germline V gene has CDR1 LGHNA and CDR2 YNFKEQ. The CDR3 covers 14 residues. Trimming left V 0 bases short and J 5 bases short, with 10 bases between. This CDR3 is CASSQDGGRETQYF. The CDR3 DNA reads as TGTGCCAGCAGCCAAGATGGTGGTAGGGAGACCCAGTACTTC.

This clonotype was recorded many times. The chain carries TRBV7-3 and TRBJ2-1, with D perhaps matching TRBD2 (5 bases). There are 13 residues in the CDR3. V lost 5 bases to trimming and J lost 7 bases, with 12 bases between them. The V gene's germline CDR1 is SGHTA and CDR2 FQGTGA. The chain's CDR3 is CASSKPGGNEQFF. For the CDR3, the DNA is TGTGCCAGCAGCAAACCCGGCGGGAATGAGCAGTTCTTC.

This clonotype was seen a few times. The V gene is TRBV7-2, the J gene TRBJ2-3; 14 bases are shared with TRBD2. The V and J ends lost 6 bases and 5 bases, in that order; junction bases with no gene match: 4. Looked up from germline, CDR1 is SGHTA and CDR2 is FQGNSA. This CDR3 contains 15 residues. The CDR3 protein is CASRGTSGGGDTQYF. The CDR3 DNA sequence: TGTGCCAGCAGAGGGACTAGCGGGGGAGGAGATACGCAGTATTTT.